These T cell receptor beta chains were read from a single sample in a study of blood T cells in healthy people across ages. Using its own MiXCR run on the 5' RACE reads, TCRdb lists one record per CDR3 protein. The profile shows 750,000 to 850,000 distinct CDR3 sequences, around a quarter of them singletons. Separately, the same data were catalogued under a study of T cells of mothers and their children.

Specimen: blood. The receptors come from a boy between 10 and 17 years old in good health. The CDR3 runs from the conserved cysteine through the conserved F or W. The D gene is left open where the match is weak. Clone size is given for some rows only: seen once, a few or many times, or a class if the clone is expanded.

cdr3_nt: TGTACCAGCAGAACCACAGGGGCTCGACCTACGATCCCTGGACCCATCTATGGCTACACCTTC
cdr3_aa: CTSRTTGARPTIPGPIYGYTF
clone_size: -
d_call: TRBD1
v_call: TRBV6-2/TRBV6-3
j_call: TRBJ1-2

cdr3_nt: TGCAGTGCTAACCCGGGACTAGCCTACGAGCAGTACTTC
cdr3_aa: CSANPGLAYEQYF
clone_size: few
d_call: TRBD2
v_call: TRBV20-1
j_call: TRBJ2-7

cdr3_nt: TGCAGCGTTGTATCAGGGCCTGAAGCTTTCTTT
cdr3_aa: CSVVSGPEAFF
clone_size: few
d_call: -
v_call: TRBV29-1
j_call: TRBJ1-1

cdr3_nt: TGCGCCAGCAGCCAAGATCCGAACCAAACACCCGGGACAGATACGCAGTATTTT
cdr3_aa: CASSQDPNQTPGTDTQYF
clone_size: -
d_call: -
v_call: TRBV4-1
j_call: TRBJ2-3

cdr3_nt: TGCGCCAGCAGCTTGGCCCCAGCGGGAGGTAACAATGAGCAGTTCTTC
cdr3_aa: CASSLAPAGGNNEQFF
clone_size: -
d_call: TRBD2
v_call: TRBV5-1
j_call: TRBJ2-1

cdr3_nt: TGTGCCAGCAGCGATCTGGGACAGGGTAACTATGGCTACACCTTC
cdr3_aa: CASSDLGQGNYGYTF
clone_size: -
d_call: TRBD1
v_call: TRBV27
j_call: TRBJ1-2

cdr3_nt: TGTGCCAGGAAAACCCCCGCGGTAGCAGAGTTCTTC
cdr3_aa: CARKTPAVAEFF
clone_size: -
d_call: -
v_call: TRBV6-9
j_call: TRBJ2-1

cdr3_nt: TGTGCCAGCAGTTACACTAGCGGGTACACCGGGGAGCTGTTTTTT
cdr3_aa: CASSYTSGYTGELFF
clone_size: few
d_call: TRBD2
v_call: TRBV6-6
j_call: TRBJ2-2

cdr3_nt: TGTGCCAGCAGCTTAGATTTAGGGTATGGCTACACCTTC
cdr3_aa: CASSLDLGYGYTF
clone_size: -
d_call: -
v_call: TRBV7-8
j_call: TRBJ1-2

cdr3_nt: TGTGCCAGCAGTTTAACGGCACGGGAGACCCAGTACTTC
cdr3_aa: CASSLTARETQYF
clone_size: many
d_call: -
v_call: TRBV28
j_call: TRBJ2-5

cdr3_nt: TGCAGCATTGTCTTAATGACAGATACGCAGTATTTT
cdr3_aa: CSIVLMTDTQYF
clone_size: few
d_call: -
v_call: TRBV29-1
j_call: TRBJ2-3

cdr3_nt: TGCAGCGCCCTATGGGACAGGAACACTGAAGCTTTCTTT
cdr3_aa: CSALWDRNTEAFF
clone_size: few
d_call: TRBD1
v_call: TRBV29-1
j_call: TRBJ1-1

cdr3_nt: TGTGCCAGCAGTTTAGACGGCTCTAGGGAGACCCAGTACTTC
cdr3_aa: CASSLDGSRETQYF
clone_size: few
d_call: -
v_call: TRBV12-3/TRBV12-4
j_call: TRBJ2-5

cdr3_nt: TGCGCCAGCAGCCAAGAATCCCCGTGGGAGAACACCGGGGAGCTGTTTTTT
cdr3_aa: CASSQESPWENTGELFF
clone_size: -
d_call: -
v_call: TRBV4-1
j_call: TRBJ2-2

cdr3_nt: TGTGCCAGCAGCCCTGGCTGGCTCAATGAGCAGTTCTTC
cdr3_aa: CASSPGWLNEQFF
clone_size: few
d_call: -
v_call: TRBV27
j_call: TRBJ2-1

cdr3_nt: TGTGCCAGCAGTGATCTCGGTGGGGCTTTCTTT
cdr3_aa: CASSDLGGAFF
clone_size: -
d_call: -
v_call: TRBV2
j_call: TRBJ1-1

cdr3_nt: TGTGCCTGGGGAAGGACAGCTGTCGGGGGGGAGCAGTACTTC
cdr3_aa: CAWGRTAVGGEQYF
clone_size: few
d_call: -
v_call: TRBV30
j_call: TRBJ2-7

cdr3_nt: TGTGCCATCAGCTACAGACAGGGGTTTGACTATGGCTACACCTTC
cdr3_aa: CAISYRQGFDYGYTF
clone_size: -
d_call: TRBD1
v_call: TRBV10-3
j_call: TRBJ1-2

cdr3_nt: TGCAGTGCTAGAGAAAGGGACACCCGCCGGGATACGCAGTATTTT
cdr3_aa: CSARERDTRRDTQYF
clone_size: few
d_call: -
v_call: TRBV20-1
j_call: TRBJ2-3

cdr3_nt: TGCAGTACGGAACAGGGGGGGTCCTACGAGCAGTACTTC
cdr3_aa: CSTEQGGSYEQYF
clone_size: -
d_call: -
v_call: TRBV20-1
j_call: TRBJ2-7

cdr3_nt: TGTGCCAGCAGCTTTAGCGGGGGGCCAGAGACCCAGTACTTC
cdr3_aa: CASSFSGGPETQYF
clone_size: -
d_call: TRBD2
v_call: TRBV7-6
j_call: TRBJ2-5

cdr3_nt: TGCAGCGTTGAGGGGCTTGGCGGTGGCTACACCTTC
cdr3_aa: CSVEGLGGGYTF
clone_size: few
d_call: -
v_call: TRBV29-1
j_call: TRBJ1-2

cdr3_nt: TGTGCCAGCAGTACAGGACAGGGGAGGGAAGCTTTCTTT
cdr3_aa: CASSTGQGREAFF
clone_size: few
d_call: TRBD1
v_call: TRBV12-3/TRBV12-4
j_call: TRBJ1-1

cdr3_nt: TGTGCCAGCAGGGGACAGGGTGGTGTCTACGAGCAGTACTTC
cdr3_aa: CASRGQGGVYEQYF
clone_size: -
d_call: TRBD1
v_call: TRBV12-3/TRBV12-4
j_call: TRBJ2-7

cdr3_nt: TGTGCCAGCAGTCACAGTACGAGCTCCTATAATTCACCCCTCCACTTT
cdr3_aa: CASSHSTSSYNSPLHF
clone_size: -
d_call: -
v_call: TRBV6-5
j_call: TRBJ1-6

cdr3_nt: TGCAGCGTGGAGACGGCTAGCACAGATACGCAGTATTTT
cdr3_aa: CSVETASTDTQYF
clone_size: -
d_call: -
v_call: TRBV29-1
j_call: TRBJ2-3

cdr3_nt: TGTGCCAGCAGCCCACATAGGACCACCACAGATACGCAGTATTTT
cdr3_aa: CASSPHRTTTDTQYF
clone_size: -
d_call: -
v_call: TRBV7-9
j_call: TRBJ2-3

cdr3_nt: TGCAGCGTTGGACTAGGTGGGATAGAGACCCAGTACTTC
cdr3_aa: CSVGLGGIETQYF
clone_size: few
d_call: -
v_call: TRBV29-1
j_call: TRBJ2-5

cdr3_nt: TGCAGTGCTAGAGATGTACGGGGGGAGTCCTACGAGCAGTACTTC
cdr3_aa: CSARDVRGESYEQYF
clone_size: few
d_call: TRBD2
v_call: TRBV20-1
j_call: TRBJ2-7

cdr3_nt: TGTGCCAGCAGCTTGGGCGGGAGCGAAGTTGGTTTCGACGAGCAGTACTTC
cdr3_aa: CASSLGGSEVGFDEQYF
clone_size: -
d_call: TRBD2
v_call: TRBV5-6
j_call: TRBJ2-7

cdr3_nt: TGTGCCAGCAGTCACTTAACTAGCGCCATCTCCTACGAGCAGTACTTC
cdr3_aa: CASSHLTSAISYEQYF
clone_size: -
d_call: TRBD2
v_call: TRBV6-2/TRBV6-3
j_call: TRBJ2-7

cdr3_nt: TGCAGTGCTAGAGATATGGGGGGCGCGGTCAACGAGCAGTACTTC
cdr3_aa: CSARDMGGAVNEQYF
clone_size: -
d_call: -
v_call: TRBV20-1
j_call: TRBJ2-7

cdr3_nt: TGCGCCAGCAGCAGCAGCCATCTAGCGGGAGCAGACACGCAGTATTTT
cdr3_aa: CASSSSHLAGADTQYF
clone_size: -
d_call: TRBD2
v_call: TRBV4-3
j_call: TRBJ2-3

cdr3_nt: TGTGCCAGCAGTTGGGCGGGGGGGACGATCAATGAGCAGTTCTTC
cdr3_aa: CASSWAGGTINEQFF
clone_size: -
d_call: TRBD2
v_call: TRBV27
j_call: TRBJ2-1

cdr3_nt: TGTGCCAGCAGTTACTCGAGGGACACGGGCTTGTTCTTC
cdr3_aa: CASSYSRDTGLFF
clone_size: once
d_call: -
v_call: TRBV6-5
j_call: TRBJ2-1

cdr3_nt: TGTGCCAGCAGCTTAGGGCGGACAGGGGGAAACGAGCAGTACTTC
cdr3_aa: CASSLGRTGGNEQYF
clone_size: -
d_call: TRBD1
v_call: TRBV7-2
j_call: TRBJ2-7